The 11 T cell receptor beta chains below were found in one sample sequenced in a study of blood T cell repertoires in COVID-19. Profiling relied on immunoSEQ multiplex PCR, and the TCRdb table lists in-frame clones only, not all of them. The sample has approximately 300,000 clones; about 82% are singletons. The material sequenced was peripheral blood. These receptors originate from a woman between 50 and 59 years old with acute or convalescent COVID-19.

In nucleotides, the CDR3 is TGTGCCAGCAGGGTGGATAGCGGGATGACCTACAATGAGCAGTTCTTC. Its protein is CASRVDSGMTYNEQFF. The rearrangement joins TRBV27 to TRBJ2-1; 8 nucleotides align to TRBD2. This CDR3 has 16 residues. Unmatched junction bases numbered 9, after V lost 6 bases and J lost 2 bases. CDR1 is MNHEY and CDR2 is SMNVEV in the germline V gene (reference sequence).

The rearrangement links TRBV30 to TRBJ2-5; the D gene is possibly TRBD2 (7 bases). Germline values: CDR1 GTSNPN, CDR2 SVGIG (reference sequence). V lost 2 bases and J lost 5, with 18 bases in between. The CDR3 is made up of 15 amino acids. CDR3 in amino acids: CAWSLEVGGGETQYF. CDR3 DNA: TGTGCCTGGAGTCTCGAAGTGGGAGGGGGGGAGACCCAGTACTTC.

The V and J genes are TRBV19 and TRBJ1-5; 8 nucleotides match TRBD1. Germline CDR1 reads LNHDA; CDR2 reads SQIVND (reference sequence). There are 15 residues in the CDR3. Trimming at V came to 1 base and at J to 2 bases, leaving 1 base not matched to a gene. The CDR3 spells CASSIATGGNQPQHF. In DNA form, the CDR3 reads TGTGCCAGTAGTATAGCGACAGGGGGCAATCAGCCCCAGCATTTT.

This sequence joins TRBV10-3 and TRBJ2-5; D gene ambiguous. Between the trimmed V and J ends, which lost 2 bases and 4 bases, there was a span of 11 bases. The germline CDR1 and CDR2 sequences are ENHRY and SYGVKD. This CDR3 has 14 amino acids. CDR3 in amino acids: CAISEPSSLETQYF. Here the CDR3 DNA reads TGTGCCATCAGTGAGCCGTCGTCCTTAGAGACCCAGTACTTC.

The chain combines TRBV7-9 with TRBJ2-7; D may be TRBD2 (5 bases). Germline lookup yields CDR1 SEHNR and CDR2 FQNEAQ (reference sequence). The CDR3 consists of 14 residues. The V and J ends lost 6 bases and 3 bases respectively, with 15 bases between them. The CDR3 DNA sequence: TGTGCCAGCAGTGAGAGGGCACTTAACTACGAGCAGTACTTC. It codes for CASSERALNYEQYF.

The gene calls are TRBV2 and TRBJ2-1; D may be TRBD1 (6 bases). The CDR3 is made up of 14 amino acids. Germline loops: CDR1 SNHLY, CDR2 FYNNEI. V lost 6 bases and J 3 bases, leaving 12 bases between the germline ends. This CDR3 is CASRGDTGYNEQFF. The CDR3 DNA is TGTGCCAGCAGAGGGGACACAGGCTACAATGAGCAGTTCTTC.

The rearrangement links TRBV7-2 to TRBJ2-5, with D unclear. The CDR3 loop spans 14 amino acids. With 2 bases removed from V and 5 bases from J, the gap between germline ends came to 12 bases. Germline CDR1 and CDR2: SGHTA and FQGNSA. CDR3 nucleotides: TGTGCCAGCAGCTTATTTATCGGGTCGGAGACCCAGTACTTC. Its protein product is CASSLFIGSETQYF.

This rearrangement joins TRBV9 to TRBJ2-1; TRBD2 aligns across 7 bases. The CDR3 runs to 18 residues. V lost 4 bases and J lost 5; bases outside the gene matches: 18. Germline V gene lookup returns CDR1 SGDLS and CDR2 YYNGEE. The CDR3 sequence: CASSLSLRRGSGDNEQFF. For the CDR3, the DNA is TGTGCCAGCAGCCTTAGCCTCCGACGCGGGAGTGGAGACAATGAGCAGTTCTTC.

The V and J genes are TRBV6-5 and TRBJ1-6; 7 nucleotides align to TRBD1. CDR3 length equals 15 residues. Looked up from germline, CDR1 is MNHEY and CDR2 is SVGAGI. V lost 5 bases to trimming and J lost 4 bases; unmatched junction nucleotides: 5. The CDR3 bases are TGTGCCAGCAGTATCGGGACAGTTTATAATTCACCCCTCCACTTT. It encodes CASSIGTVYNSPLHF.

V usage is TRBV5-1 and J usage is TRBJ2-5; 10 positions match TRBD2. This CDR3 is 15 amino acids long. J gave up 7 bases and V 0 bases, and 6 bases lay outside the gene matches. Germline values: CDR1 SGHRS, CDR2 YFSETQ. The CDR3 sequence: CASSLEPSGSGTQYF. The CDR3 DNA is TGCGCCAGCAGCTTGGAACCTAGCGGGAGCGGGACCCAGTACTTC. Using reference TRBV5-1 and TRBJ2-5 for the parts outside the CDR3, the full variable domain is KAGVTQTPRYLIKTRGQQVTLSCSPISGHRSVSWYQQTPGQGLQFLFEYFSETQRNKGNFPGRFSGRQFSNSRSEMNVSTLELGDSALYLCASSLEPSGSGTQYFGPGTRLLVL.

The V call is TRBV19, the J call TRBJ2-3; 9 nucleotides line up with TRBD1. The J segment lost 0 bases and the V segment lost 6 bases, leaving 7 bases of the junction unmatched. Per the germline V gene, CDR1 is LNHDA and CDR2 is SQIVND (reference sequence). The CDR3 is 16 amino acids. The CDR3 spells CASRDRGVESTDTQYF. The CDR3 DNA reads as TGTGCCAGTAGGGACAGGGGTGTGGAGAGCACAGATACGCAGTATTTT.